The rows below give T cell receptor beta chains drawn from one sample of a study of CD8 T cells in ankylosing spondylitis. TCRdb processed the 5' RACE reads anew with MiXCR; each CDR3 protein has one entry. The profile shows 200,000 or so distinct CDR3 sequences, roughly 18% of them singletons. The sample consisted of blood, either unsorted or a sorted T cell fraction (not recorded which). The receptors come from a male donor aged 5 to 29 with ankylosing spondylitis or in good health (not recorded which). Both conserved end residues are part of each CDR3. A D gene is named only where the DNA matches it firmly. Some rows mark clone size as missing; the rest say once, few, many or name a class of expanded clone.

D gene: -
clone size: many
V gene: TRBV29-1
J gene: TRBJ1-1
CDR3 DNA: TGCAGCGACCACACACCCTACGGTAGTGCTGAAGCTTTCTTT
CDR3 protein: CSDHTPYGSAEAFF

D gene: -
clone size: -
V gene: TRBV29-1
J gene: TRBJ1-1
CDR3 DNA: TGCAGCGTGCGCCCGACACAGAACACTGAAGCTTTCTTT
CDR3 protein: CSVRPTQNTEAFF

D gene: TRBD2
clone size: many
V gene: TRBV6-5
J gene: TRBJ2-1
CDR3 DNA: TGTGCCAGCAGTTACTGGCTAGCGGGAGGAAGTTACAATGAGCAGTTCTTC
CDR3 protein: CASSYWLAGGSYNEQFF

D gene: -
clone size: -
V gene: TRBV6-1
J gene: TRBJ2-1
CDR3 DNA: TGTGCCAGCAGTGAAGTGGGAGCGAGGTTTCCGCAGTTCTTC
CDR3 protein: CASSEVGARFPQFF

D gene: TRBD2
clone size: few
V gene: TRBV5-1
J gene: TRBJ2-1
CDR3 DNA: TGCGCCAGCAGTAGCGGGATCACCTACAATGAGCAGTTCTTC
CDR3 protein: CASSSGITYNEQFF

D gene: TRBD2
clone size: many
V gene: TRBV20-1
J gene: TRBJ2-7
CDR3 DNA: TGCAGTGCTAGTCAGCTAGCGGGAGTAAATGAGCAGTACTTC
CDR3 protein: CSASQLAGVNEQYF

D gene: TRBD2
clone size: many
V gene: TRBV20-1
J gene: TRBJ2-1
CDR3 DNA: TGCAGTGCTAGAGTGACTGGAGCGGGAGACGATGAGCAGTTCTTC
CDR3 protein: CSARVTGAGDDEQFF

D gene: -
clone size: -
V gene: TRBV20-1
J gene: TRBJ2-1
CDR3 DNA: TGCAGTGCTTCTCGGGTTCTTTTTCATGAGCAGTTCTTC
CDR3 protein: CSASRVLFHEQFF

D gene: -
clone size: many
V gene: TRBV20-1
J gene: TRBJ2-1
CDR3 DNA: TGCAGTGCTAGAGATAGCAGCAGGAGCTCCTACAATGAGCAGTTCTTC
CDR3 protein: CSARDSSRSSYNEQFF

D gene: TRBD2
clone size: -
V gene: TRBV10-3
J gene: TRBJ2-1
CDR3 DNA: TGTGCCATCAGTGGCGTGTTGGGGACTAGCGGAACCTACAATGAGCAGTTCTTC
CDR3 protein: CAISGVLGTSGTYNEQFF

D gene: TRBD2
clone size: many
V gene: TRBV5-6
J gene: TRBJ2-1
CDR3 DNA: TGTGCCAGCAGCCGAACTGGGAGGGGTGAGCAGTTCTTC
CDR3 protein: CASSRTGRGEQFF

D gene: TRBD2
clone size: many
V gene: TRBV6-2/TRBV6-3
J gene: TRBJ2-1
CDR3 DNA: TGTGCCAGCACCGGAAGACTAGCGGGATCTCGGGATGAGCAGTTCTTC
CDR3 protein: CASTGRLAGSRDEQFF

D gene: TRBD1
clone size: many
V gene: TRBV10-2
J gene: TRBJ1-5
CDR3 DNA: TGCGCCAGCAGTGAGACTGGACAGGGCGGCCAGCCCCAGCATTTT
CDR3 protein: CASSETGQGGQPQHF

D gene: TRBD1
clone size: many
V gene: TRBV7-9
J gene: TRBJ2-7
CDR3 DNA: TGTGCCAGCAGCGGACAGGGCGCCGAGCAGTACTTC
CDR3 protein: CASSGQGAEQYF

D gene: -
clone size: many
V gene: TRBV7-8
J gene: TRBJ2-3
CDR3 DNA: TGTGCCAGCAGCCTCTACAGGCCTTCTAGCACAGATACGCAGTATTTT
CDR3 protein: CASSLYRPSSTDTQYF

D gene: TRBD1
clone size: many
V gene: TRBV7-9
J gene: TRBJ1-6
CDR3 DNA: TGTGCCAGCAGCTTAGGGGACAGAGGGCTTTCACCCCTCCACTTT
CDR3 protein: CASSLGDRGLSPLHF

D gene: TRBD1
clone size: many
V gene: TRBV30
J gene: TRBJ1-2
CDR3 DNA: TGTGCCTGGACCCGACAGGGTAACCATGGCTACACCTTC
CDR3 protein: CAWTRQGNHGYTF

D gene: -
clone size: many
V gene: TRBV27
J gene: TRBJ1-1
CDR3 DNA: TGTGCCAGCAGTTTATCGACATTCGCCGGGAACACTGAAGCTTTCTTT
CDR3 protein: CASSLSTFAGNTEAFF

D gene: -
clone size: -
V gene: TRBV7-2
J gene: TRBJ2-7
CDR3 DNA: TGTGCCAGCAGCTTAGCGTACGGGAGTTACGAGCAGTACTTC
CDR3 protein: CASSLAYGSYEQYF

D gene: -
clone size: -
V gene: TRBV4-2
J gene: TRBJ2-1
CDR3 DNA: TGTGCCAGCAGCCAAGATCCTGCTAGCGCAGCCTACAATGAGCAGTTCTTC
CDR3 protein: CASSQDPASAAYNEQFF

D gene: -
clone size: -
V gene: TRBV7-6
J gene: TRBJ2-3
CDR3 DNA: TGTGCCAGCAGCCTACGTGGAGGTGCAAGAGATACGCAGTATTTT
CDR3 protein: CASSLRGGARDTQYF

D gene: -
clone size: many
V gene: TRBV29-1
J gene: TRBJ2-5
CDR3 DNA: TGCAGCGCTATTGATCCCGCCCTGGGTACCAAGACCCAGTACTTC
CDR3 protein: CSAIDPALGTKTQYF

D gene: TRBD2
clone size: -
V gene: TRBV13
J gene: TRBJ2-1
CDR3 DNA: TGTGCCAGCAGCTCGGCCTTTACCGGACTAGCGGAGTACAATGAGCAGTTCTTC
CDR3 protein: CASSSAFTGLAEYNEQFF

D gene: TRBD1
clone size: many
V gene: TRBV12-3/TRBV12-4
J gene: TRBJ2-7
CDR3 DNA: TGTGCCAGCAGGGGGGACAGCCCGACCTACGAGCAGTACTTC
CDR3 protein: CASRGDSPTYEQYF

D gene: TRBD1
clone size: many
V gene: TRBV12-3/TRBV12-4
J gene: TRBJ2-1
CDR3 DNA: TGTGCCAGCAGTTTGCAGGGGGCGAACAATGAGCAGTTCTTC
CDR3 protein: CASSLQGANNEQFF

D gene: TRBD1
clone size: many
V gene: TRBV10-3
J gene: TRBJ2-5
CDR3 DNA: TGTGCCATCAGCGAGGGACAGGGGAACTCAGAGACCCAGTACTTC
CDR3 protein: CAISEGQGNSETQYF

D gene: -
clone size: many
V gene: TRBV2
J gene: TRBJ2-1
CDR3 DNA: TGTGCCAGCTTAGGGCAGAACAATGAGCAGTTCTTC
CDR3 protein: CASLGQNNEQFF

D gene: -
clone size: many
V gene: TRBV5-5
J gene: TRBJ1-2
CDR3 DNA: TGTGCCAGCAGTTATGGGGGTTTCTTTAACTATGGCTACACCTTC
CDR3 protein: CASSYGGFFNYGYTF

D gene: TRBD2
clone size: many
V gene: TRBV20-1
J gene: TRBJ2-5
CDR3 DNA: TGCAGTGCTGGGACTAGCGGGAAATACCCCAGGGAGACCCAGTACTTC
CDR3 protein: CSAGTSGKYPRETQYF